This TCR beta chain was recovered during a study of cytomegalovirus exposure and HLA in healthy donors. As for the study in general: It was reported in a later analysis that the approximately 120 validation repertoires used the same platform as the 550 to 800 first-cohort repertoires.

CDR3 length equals 16 residues. Germline V CDR1 and CDR2: LNHDA, SQIVND (reference sequence). Unmatched junction bases numbered 2, after V lost 0 bases and J lost 3 bases. Concerning this clone: Its antigen is still unknown.

The study, taken as a whole, reports: Investigators reported approximately 150 TCR beta chains as tied to cytomegalovirus.

Method: immunoSEQ multiplex PCR; TCRdb's copy keeps in-frame clones and lacks some. Of 120,000 or so clones detected, nearly 90% appear once; the ten largest clones hold around 1.1%. The clonotype was recovered from a woman aged 18-35 years in good health and CMV-seronegative. Sequencing was performed on PBMCs. J is TRBJ1-1 and V is TRBV19; 12 nucleotides match TRBD1. CDR3 nucleotide sequence: TGTGCCAGTAGTATAGAGGGGACAGGGGGCTACACTGAAGCTTTCTTT. This gives the protein CASSIEGTGGYTEAFF.